This entry lists 30 T cell receptor beta chains sequenced from one sample in a study of blood T cell repertoires in COVID-19. TCRdb's table, derived via immunoSEQ multiplex PCR, lists solely in-frame clones and lacks some. The sample lists 310,000 or so clones, around four fifths occurring once. The source material was peripheral blood. The receptors shown here come from a woman aged 50 to 60 with acute or convalescent COVID-19.

The rearrangement uses TRBV5-1 and TRBJ1-4, with D perhaps TRBD1 (5 bases). V was pared by 4 bases and J by 4 bases, with 17 bases between. Germline CDR1 SGHRS, CDR2 YFSETQ. The CDR3 is made up of 16 amino acids. CDR3 loop: CASSLRPTGFNEKLFF. The CDR3 DNA reads as TGCGCCAGCAGCCTCAGACCTACAGGATTTAATGAAAAACTGTTTTTT.

The V gene is TRBV11-2, the J gene TRBJ2-1; tentative D call: TRBD1 (5 bases). V was cut by 8 bases and J by 5 bases, with 13 bases left in between. Germline V lookup: CDR1 SGHAT, CDR2 FQNNGV. The CDR3 is made up of 13 amino acids. The CDR3: CASGLTEHNEQFF. CDR3 sequence (DNA): TGTGCCAGCGGATTGACAGAGCACAATGAGCAGTTCTTC.

In this sample, this clone turned up a few times. The chain recombines TRBV25-1 with TRBJ1-5; D remains ambiguous. CDR1 MGHDK and CDR2 SYGVNS come from the germline V gene. This CDR3 has 15 residues. The V end was cut by 6 bases, the J end by 2 bases, with 14 bases between. Here the CDR3 reads CASRGEGYGNQPQHF. CDR3 DNA sequence: TGTGCCAGCAGAGGAGAGGGTTATGGCAATCAGCCCCAGCATTTT.

With regard to this clone: Other DNA sequences in this specimen translate into the identical CDR3. The V and J genes are TRBV12-3 or TRBV12-4 and TRBJ1-5; unclear D gene. Between the trimmed V and J ends, which lost 3 bases and 0 bases, there was a span of 3 bases. CDR3 length equals 13 residues. The CDR3: CASSFGSNQPQHF. CDR3 sequence (DNA): TGTGCCAGCAGTTTCGGTAGCAATCAGCCCCAGCATTTT.

This chain joins TRBV3-1 (or the pseudogene TRBV3-2) and TRBJ1-1, with 7 positions matching TRBD1. CDR1 is LGHDT and CDR2 is YNNKEL in the germline V gene (reference sequence). The CDR3 is 11 amino acids. V lost 6 bases and J lost 5; bases outside the gene matches: 0. The DNA of the CDR3 is TGTGCCAGCAGACAGGGGACTGAAGCTTTCTTT. It codes for CASRQGTEAFF.

The V gene is TRBV7-9, the J gene TRBJ2-7; TRBD1 might be the D (6 bases). This CDR3 comprises 13 residues. Germline CDR1 reads SEHNR; CDR2 reads FQNEAQ (reference sequence). The V end lost 5 bases, the J end lost 0 bases, and 8 bases lay between the germline ends. In DNA form, the CDR3 reads TGTGCCAGCAGCCCGGACAGCTCCTACGAGCAGTACGTC. It yields the protein CASSPDSSYEQYV.

This chain links TRBV11-2 with TRBJ1-4, with 7 bases matching TRBD1. Unmatched junction bases numbered 15, after V lost 4 bases and J lost 7 bases. The CDR3 covers 17 residues. Germline CDR1 and CDR2: SGHAT and FQNNGV. CDR3 sequence reads: CASSSLHKTGKSEKLFF. CDR3 in DNA: TGTGCCAGCAGCTCCCTCCACAAGACAGGGAAGAGTGAAAAACTGTTTTTT.

The chain is built from TRBV5-1 and TRBJ1-6; maybe TRBD1 (6 bases). The CDR3 runs 15 residues. From germline, CDR1 is SGHRS and CDR2 YFSETQ. The germline V and J ends were trimmed by 4 bases and 5 bases, with 13 bases remaining between them. The CDR3 spells CASSEQGVNNSPLHF. Here the CDR3 DNA reads TGCGCCAGCAGCGAACAGGGAGTAAATAATTCACCCCTCCACTTT.

The V and J genes are TRBV19 and TRBJ2-1; 8 bases are shared with TRBD1. J was trimmed by 6 bases and V by 9 bases; bases with no gene match: 7. Germline V gives CDR1 LNHDA, CDR2 SQIVND (reference sequence). This CDR3 spans 13 amino acids. CDR3 coding DNA: TGTGCCAGCTGGACAGGGTACTCCAATGAGCAGTTCTTC. Its translation is CASWTGYSNEQFF.

The J gene is TRBJ1-2, the V gene TRBV6-5; D is unclear. The germline gives CDR1 MNHEY, CDR2 SVGAGI. The CDR3 runs 14 residues. Trimming left V 2 bases short and J 4 bases short, with 11 bases between. This chain's CDR3 is CASSYAPRGYGYTF. Here the CDR3 DNA reads TGTGCCAGCAGTTACGCCCCGCGAGGCTATGGCTACACCTTC.

The CDR3 here is CASSYERPEYNEQFF. CDR3 DNA sequence: TGTGCCAGCAGTTATGAGCGACCCGAATACAATGAGCAGTTCTTC. V is TRBV6-2 or TRBV6-3 and J is TRBJ2-1; D remains unclear. The CDR3 loop spans 15 amino acids. V lost 3 bases, J lost 4 bases, and 13 bases lay in between. Per the germline V gene, CDR1 is MNHEY and CDR2 is SVGEGT.

V gene TRBV18 combines with J gene TRBJ2-7; a weak D match, TRBD2 (5 bases). This CDR3 region has 14 residues. Germline CDR1 reads KGHSH; CDR2 reads LQKENI. Trimming left V 3 bases short and J 7 bases short, with 16 bases between. CDR3 region: CASSPGGHLGEQYF. CDR3 DNA sequence: TGTGCCAGCTCACCCGGAGGCCACCTCGGGGAGCAGTACTTC.

The rearrangement uses TRBV9 and TRBJ2-6; D possibly corresponds to TRBD1 (5 bases). Germline assignment: CDR1 SGDLS and CDR2 YYNGEE. The CDR3 runs 16 residues. V lost 2 bases and J lost 4, with 13 bases in between. The CDR3 sequence is CASSVKGAWGANVLTF. CDR3 DNA: TGTGCCAGCAGCGTGAAAGGGGCGTGGGGGGCCAACGTCCTGACTTTC.

This clone came up once. This chain joins TRBV5-8 and TRBJ1-5, with no clear D. Germline loops: CDR1 SGHTS, CDR2 YDEGEE. The CDR3 totals 19 residues. V was pared by 1 base and J by 0 bases, with 20 bases between. In nucleotides, the CDR3 is TGTGCCAGCAGCTTGATGCGGGGAGTGCTACTATATAGCAATCAGCCCCAGCATTTT. Its protein is CASSLMRGVLLYSNQPQHF.

This chain uses TRBV30 with TRBJ1-1; no definite D call. V lost 5 bases and J lost 3, with 10 bases in between. CDR3 length: 12 residues. Germline values: CDR1 GTSNPN, CDR2 SVGIG (reference sequence). CDR3 loop: CAWAPSYTEAFF. CDR3 nucleotide sequence: TGTGCCTGGGCTCCTAGTTACACTGAAGCTTTCTTT.

On this clone itself: Other DNA variants within this sample encode the same CDR3. CDR3 loop: CASSRQGYNSPLHF. DNA for the CDR3: TGTGCCAGCAGCAGACAGGGATATAATTCACCCCTCCACTTT. This chain links TRBV6-5 with TRBJ1-6; 7 bases map to TRBD1. CDR3 length equals 14 residues. Germline V gene data show CDR1 as MNHEY and CDR2 as SVGAGI. Unmatched junction bases numbered 3, after V lost 6 bases and J lost 4 bases.

This clone has a single count. The V and J genes are TRBV9 and TRBJ2-1; D call uncertain. Germline lookup yields CDR1 SGDLS and CDR2 YYNGEE. This CDR3 has 15 amino acids. Trimming left V 4 bases short and J 5 bases short, with 16 bases between. Here the CDR3 DNA reads TGTGCCAGCAGCCTCGAAGGATGGCTAGACAATGAGCAGTTCTTC. Its translation: CASSLEGWLDNEQFF.

This clone was counted only a few times. V gene TRBV5-1 combines with J gene TRBJ1-1, with 9 bases fitting TRBD1. CDR3 length: 15 residues. Germline V lookup: CDR1 SGHRS, CDR2 YFSETQ. V dropped 0 bases and J dropped 5; count of bases not matched to a gene: 5. CDR3 residues: CASSLEDRGGTEAFF. Here the CDR3 DNA reads TGCGCCAGCAGCTTGGAGGACAGGGGCGGGACTGAAGCTTTCTTT.

The V gene is TRBV29-1, the J gene TRBJ1-2; 11 bases align to TRBD1. CDR1 is SQVTM, CDR2 ANQGSEA, per germline. The CDR3 extends over 16 amino acids. V lost 0 bases, J lost 5 bases, and 8 bases stayed unmatched. CDR3 sequence reads: CSVEDGGQGVLYGYTF. The CDR3 DNA follows: TGCAGCGTTGAAGACGGGGGACAGGGGGTCTTATATGGCTACACCTTC.

The chain is built from TRBV11-2 and TRBJ2-3; no firm D call. The length of the CDR3 is 13 residues. Trimming took off 5 bases at V and 3 bases at J, with 9 bases between the two ends. The germline gives CDR1 SGHAT, CDR2 FQNNGV. The CDR3 DNA reads TGTGCCAGCAGCGCCACTTTAACAGATACGCAGTATTTT. Its translation: CASSATLTDTQYF.

J is TRBJ2-7 and V is TRBV6-1; D uncertain. The CDR3 has 14 amino acids. In germline, CDR1 is MNHNS, CDR2 SASEGT. Trimming took 2 bases from V and 0 from J, leaving 8 bases between them. DNA of the CDR3: TGTGCCAGCAGTGAAAATACAGACTCCTACGAGCAGTACTTC. Protein: CASSENTDSYEQYF.

The chain carries TRBV10-2 and TRBJ1-1, with 10 bases aligning to TRBD1. The germline gives CDR1 WSHSY, CDR2 SAAADI. V lost 4 bases to trimming and J lost 0 bases; unmatched junction nucleotides: 2. There are 15 residues in the CDR3. The CDR3 coding sequence is TGCGCCAGCAGTGGGGGACAGGGGTTGAACACTGAAGCTTTCTTT. This translates into CASSGGQGLNTEAFF.

This clone showed up just a few times. The V and J genes are TRBV2 and TRBJ2-1, with D perhaps matching TRBD2 (5 bases). CDR3 length equals 15 residues. V shed 3 bases and J shed 9 bases, with 18 bases lying between them. Germline CDR1 reads SNHLY; CDR2 reads FYNNEI. CDR3 in amino acids: CASSEVEGTLGEQFF. In DNA form, the CDR3 reads TGTGCCAGCAGTGAGGTTGAGGGTACCCTTGGTGAGCAGTTCTTC.

J is TRBJ2-7 and V is TRBV6-5; maybe TRBD1 (6 bases). V shed 7 bases and J shed 2 bases, with 15 bases lying between them. Germline V gene sequence: CDR1 MNHEY, CDR2 SVGAGI. The CDR3 extends over 14 amino acids. CDR3 coding DNA: TGTGCCAGCACCCGGACAGCCGAACCCTACGAGCAGTACGTC. Translated: CASTRTAEPYEQYV.

The chain links TRBV6-2 or TRBV6-3 to TRBJ1-4; D might be TRBD1 (5 bases). Germline V gene data show CDR1 as MNHEY and CDR2 as SVGEGT. The CDR3 has 16 residues. Trimming removed 4 bases from V and 3 bases from J, with 15 bases in between. The CDR3 is CASSSYAGNANEKLFF. The CDR3 nucleotides read TGTGCCAGCAGTTCCTACGCAGGGAACGCTAATGAAAAACTGTTTTTT.

This clone was seen repeatedly, ten times or more. This chain uses TRBV30 with TRBJ1-1; no clear D gene. The CDR3 length is 11 residues. Trimming took off 4 bases at V and 3 bases at J, with 6 bases between the two ends. The germline V gene encodes CDR1 GTSNPN and CDR2 SVGIG (reference sequence). CDR3 amino acids: CAWIGDTEAFF. CDR3 sequence (DNA): TGTGCCTGGATTGGAGACACTGAAGCTTTCTTT.

The chain has TRBV25-1 and TRBJ1-1; D is possibly TRBD1 (6 bases). The CDR3 contains 14 residues. Trimming stripped 3 bases from V and 3 bases from J, with 11 bases between. Germline CDR1 MGHDK, CDR2 SYGVNS. The CDR3 DNA sequence: TGTGCCAGCAGTGAGGGGGGGCGCCACACTGAAGCTTTCTTT. The encoded protein is CASSEGGRHTEAFF.

The CDR3 bases are TGTGCCAGTAGTATAACTACGGGGAATTCACCCCTCCACTTT. This gives the protein CASSITTGNSPLHF. This sequence joins TRBV19 and TRBJ1-6, with D unclear. The V end lost 2 bases, the J end lost 7 bases, and 9 bases lay between the germline ends. CDR3 length: 14 amino acids. Germline CDR1 LNHDA, CDR2 SQIVND (reference sequence). Full variable domain (outside the CDR3, taken from reference TRBV19 and TRBJ1-6): DGGITQSPKYLFRKEGQNVTLSCEQNLNHDAMYWYRQDPGQGLRLIYYSQIVNDFQKGDIAEGYSVSREKKESFPLTVTSAQKNPTAFYLCASSITTGNSPLHFGNGTRLTVT.

Regarding this clone: Other nucleotide sequences from this sample produce the same CDR3. The chain carries TRBV27 and TRBJ1-4; tentative D call: TRBD1 (6 bases). Germline V gives CDR1 MNHEY, CDR2 SMNVEV (reference sequence). The length of the CDR3 is 13 residues. V was cut by 5 bases and J by 5 bases, with 9 bases left in between. CDR3 sequence (DNA): TGTGCCAGCAGTCGGCAGGGGAATGAAAAACTGTTTTTT. The encoded protein is CASSRQGNEKLFF.

The CDR3 protein is CASRFGGPEQYF. The CDR3 region has the DNA TGTGCCAGCAGGTTCGGCGGGCCCGAGCAGTACTTC. The chain employs TRBV6-4 and TRBJ2-7, with D possibly being TRBD2 (5 bases). CDR3 length: 12 residues. Germline CDR1 is MRHNA and CDR2 is SNTAGT. V was pared by 6 bases and J by 6 bases, with 12 bases between.